Listed below are T cell receptor beta chains from one sample, sequenced in a study of OX40 agonist ivuxolimab in advanced cancers. Libraries were prepared by immunoSEQ multiplex PCR; TCRdb keeps only in-frame clonotypes and omits some of them. The repertoire holds approximately 67,000 clones, with over 80% as singletons. Sequencing was performed on CD4+ or CD8+ T cells sorted from blood, taken in a trial of the OX40 agonist ivuxolimab. The receptor set was obtained from an adult with an advanced solid tumor such as melanoma, head and neck, liver or kidney cancer. Both conserved end residues are part of each CDR3. A D gene is named only where the DNA matches it firmly. Expanded clones get a size class; other rows say once, few or many, or leave the size out.

size: NA
D: NA
J: TRBJ1-4
V: TRBV6-5
CDR3: CASSYSTRREEKLFF
DNA: TGTGCCAGCAGTTACTCAACCCGCCGGGAGGAAAAACTGTTTTTT

size: NA
D: TRBD1
J: TRBJ2-1
V: TRBV6-6
CDR3: CASSDRGNEQFF
DNA: TGTGCCAGCAGCGACAGGGGGAATGAGCAGTTCTTC

size: NA
D: NA
J: TRBJ1-3
V: TRBV19
CDR3: CASSRLLVGLDSGNTIYF
DNA: TGTGCCAGTAGTCGGCTTTTGGTGGGGTTAGACTCTGGAAACACCATATATTTT

size: NA
D: TRBD1
J: TRBJ2-7
V: TRBV28
CDR3: CASSSGTGISYEQYF
DNA: TGTGCCAGCAGTTCCGGGACAGGGATCTCCTACGAGCAGTACTTC

size: NA
D: TRBD2
J: TRBJ2-7
V: TRBV9
CDR3: CASSPGDYIPTNEQYF
DNA: TGTGCCAGCAGCCCCGGGGACTACATACCTACTAACGAGCAGTACTTC

size: NA
D: NA
J: TRBJ2-1
V: TRBV28
CDR3: CASSRSYSNEQFF
DNA: TGTGCCAGCAGCCGGAGTTACTCTAATGAGCAGTTCTTC

size: once
D: NA
J: TRBJ1-5
V: TRBV2
CDR3: CASRGSGPRENQPQHF
DNA: TGTGCCAGCAGGGGATCGGGCCCCAGGGAGAATCAGCCCCAGCATTTT

size: NA
D: NA
J: TRBJ2-3
V: TRBV27
CDR3: CASRRGLGSSTDTQYF
DNA: TGTGCCAGCAGGAGAGGGCTCGGATCTAGCACAGATACGCAGTATTTT

size: NA
D: NA
J: TRBJ1-2
V: TRBV6-5
CDR3: CASSPPATRGGYTF
DNA: TGTGCCAGCAGTCCCCCCGCTACACGTGGGGGCTACACCTTC

size: once
D: NA
J: TRBJ1-2
V: TRBV6-1
CDR3: CASSELGGIEDGYTF
DNA: TGTGCCAGCAGTGAATTAGGGGGGATCGAAGATGGCTACACCTTC

size: few
D: NA
J: TRBJ1-2
V: TRBV28
CDR3: CASSESMVGYTF
DNA: TGTGCCAGCAGTGAAAGCATGGTGGGCTACACCTTC

size: NA
D: NA
J: TRBJ2-2
V: TRBV9
CDR3: CASSLETVNTGELFF
DNA: TGTGCCAGCAGCCTAGAGACGGTGAACACCGGGGAGCTGTTTTTT

size: NA
D: TRBD2
J: TRBJ2-3
V: TRBV7-9
CDR3: CASSLRAGVSDTQYF
DNA: TGTGCCAGCAGCTTACGAGCGGGAGTTTCAGATACGCAGTATTTT

size: NA
D: NA
J: TRBJ1-3
V: TRBV7-3
CDR3: CASSLSGAGNTIYF
DNA: TGTGCCAGCAGCCTCTCGGGGGCTGGAAACACCATATATTTT

size: NA
D: NA
J: TRBJ1-3
V: TRBV7-2
CDR3: CASSLARQSSGNTIYF
DNA: TGTGCCAGCAGCTTAGCGAGACAGAGCTCTGGAAACACCATATATTTT